This TCR beta chain came from a study of T cell responses to AZD1222 COVID-19 vaccine. Turning to the study itself: Pooling of second doses given at about 4 or about 12 weeks was done.

Germline trimming cut 2 bases from V and 0 bases from J; bases unmatched to any gene: 9. Germline V CDR1 and CDR2: MNHNS, SASEGT. The CDR3 is 18 amino acids. Generated by immunoSEQ multiplex PCR, the TCRdb table keeps only in-frame clones and is missing some. The table lists around 150,000 clones, roughly 84% of them singletons. This receptor was identified in an adult in good health. Sequenced here: peripheral blood, sampled on day 0 of AZD1222 vaccination. This chain links TRBV6-1 with TRBJ1-5; 8 bases align to TRBD1. As DNA, the CDR3 is TGTGCCAGCAGTGAAACTTCCGGGACAGGATATAGCAATCAGCCCCAGCATTTT. Translating it yields CASSETSGTGYSNQPQHF.